A single T cell receptor beta chain is shown here with its context. This specimen belongs to a study of blood T cell repertoires in COVID-19. Across the whole study: Acute and convalescent COVID-19 samples came from the United States, Italy and Spain. PBMCs, B-cell-depleted T cells, or T cells were the source of the cDNA or gDNA that made up the material.

Germline lookup yields CDR1 SEHNR and CDR2 FQNEAQ (reference sequence). The CDR3 totals 13 residues. The J segment lost 8 bases and the V segment lost 6 bases, leaving 7 bases of the junction unmatched. As originally analysed: The assay estimated nucleated cells by amplifying reference gene primers. The data were produced by immunoSEQ multiplex PCR, yet TCRdb's version contains in-frame clones alone and is incomplete. V and J calls and clone size are copied from that table; D and trimming were computed from the DNA. This sample has some 150,000 clones; approximately 90% occur once, and the top ten carry 2.5% to 3.5%.

What was sequenced was peripheral blood. The chain carries TRBV7-9 and TRBJ2-7; 10 bases line up with TRBD1. The source is a man aged 60 to 69 with active or convalescent COVID-19. CDR3 DNA sequence: TGTGCCAGCAGTTTCGACAGGGGGCAGCAGCAGTACTTC. Protein sequence: CASSFDRGQQQYF.